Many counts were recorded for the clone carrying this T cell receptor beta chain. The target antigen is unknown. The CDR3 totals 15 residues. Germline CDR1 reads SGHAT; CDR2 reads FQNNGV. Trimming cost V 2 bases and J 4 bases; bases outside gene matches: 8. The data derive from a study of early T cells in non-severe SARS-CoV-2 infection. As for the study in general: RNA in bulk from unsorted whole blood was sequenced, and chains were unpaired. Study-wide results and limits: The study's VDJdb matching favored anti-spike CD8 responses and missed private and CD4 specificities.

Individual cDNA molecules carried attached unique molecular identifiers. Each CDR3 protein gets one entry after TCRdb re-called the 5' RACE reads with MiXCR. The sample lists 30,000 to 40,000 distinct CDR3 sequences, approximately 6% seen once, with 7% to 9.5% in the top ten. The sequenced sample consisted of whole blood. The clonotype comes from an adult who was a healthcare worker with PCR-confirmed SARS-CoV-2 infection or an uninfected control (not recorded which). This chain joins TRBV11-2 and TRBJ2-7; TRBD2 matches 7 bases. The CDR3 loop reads CASSLSPGGGYEQYF. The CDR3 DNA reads TGTGCCAGCAGCTTATCTCCGGGAGGAGGATACGAGCAGTACTTC.